Below, one T cell receptor (beta chain) is given with its context. Its antigen remains unknown. This sample is part of a study of identifying expanded T cells in peripheral blood. General study points: Differentially abundant clones: around 1.1 between replicates, about 15 at roughly 2 weeks, 19 at four.

Trimming shortened V by 0 bases and J by 1 base, and 9 bases separated the two germline ends. Germline CDR1 is SGHNT and CDR2 is YYREEE (reference sequence). This CDR3 comprises 15 residues. Profiled with immunoSEQ multiplex PCR; TCRdb holds only in-frame clones, not every one. The table shows about 52,000 clones, with 65% to 90% occurring only once. The sample consisted of blood. The TCR was taken from a person between 18 and 75 years old in good health. This sequence joins TRBV5-4 and TRBJ2-3, with a tentative D call TRBD1 (6 bases). CDR3: CASSLEGQRTDTQYF. CDR3 nucleotide sequence: TGTGCCAGCAGCTTGGAAGGACAGCGCACAGATACGCAGTATTTT.